These 30 T cell receptor beta chains share one sample of origin, sequenced in a study of glioma-infiltrating T cells. TCR alpha and beta CDR3 regions were amplified from RNA using iRepertoire nested multiplex PCR. A single record per CDR3 protein comes from TCRdb applying MiXCR to the multiplex PCR reads. This table holds around 140,000 distinct CDR3 sequences, 35% to 50% found once. Input material: glioma tissue, nonneoplastic brain tissue, or PBMCs (not recorded which). The receptors stem from a human donor with low-grade glioma or glioblastoma, undergoing nonglioma brain surgery, or in good health (not recorded which).

The sample holds a few counts of this clonotype. The chain is built from TRBV20-1 and TRBJ2-5, with D possibly being TRBD2 (7 bases). Germline V CDR1 and CDR2: DFQATT, SNEGSKA (reference sequence). Trimming took off 3 bases at V and 3 bases at J, with 17 bases between the two ends. The CDR3 is 15 residues long. The CDR3 DNA sequence: TGCAGTGCTAGGGACGGGGGGCGGGAAGAAGAGACCCAGTACTTC. It yields the protein CSARDGGREEETQYF.

This chain joins TRBV4-1 and TRBJ2-7; D gene ambiguous. The germline gives CDR1 MGHRA, CDR2 YSYEKL. The germline V and J ends were trimmed by 3 bases and 1 base, with 7 bases remaining between them. The CDR3 sequence is 13 residues long. The CDR3 DNA reads TGCGCCAGCAGCCAGGATGGATCCTACGAGCAGTACTTC. Its translation: CASSQDGSYEQYF.

This clonotype showed up just a few times. V is TRBV5-1 and J is TRBJ2-1; 13 nucleotides line up with TRBD2. This CDR3 is 13 amino acids long. V was clipped by 5 bases and J by 12 bases; unmatched bases: 5. Germline CDR1 is SGHRS and CDR2 is YFSETQ. CDR3 DNA sequence: TGCGCCAGCAGTCTGGGACTAGCGGGACGGCAGTTCTTC. Translation gives CASSLGLAGRQFF.

A note on this clonotype: A much larger clone differs by one base, so this may be a read error. This CDR3 is missing its conserved last phenylalanine or tryptophan, likely due to a read error. CDR3 DNA: TGTGCCAGCAGTCCGCTGAGTAGCACAGATACGCAGTATCTT. As protein: CASSPLSSTDTQYL. This sequence joins TRBV27 and TRBJ2-3; no clear D gene. The CDR3 length is 14 residues. The V gene's germline CDR1 is MNHEY and CDR2 SMNVEV (reference sequence). V lost 5 bases, J lost 0 bases, and 9 bases lay in between.

The sample holds one count of this clonotype. The CDR3: CAEKFADTQYF. The CDR3 coding sequence is TGTGCCGAGAAGTTTGCAGATACGCAGTATTTT. This rearrangement joins TRBV30 to TRBJ2-3; D is uncertain. CDR3 length: 11 residues. The V end was cut by 8 bases, the J end by 4 bases, with 10 bases between. The germline V gene has CDR1 GTSNPN and CDR2 SVGIG (reference sequence).

The genes are TRBV28 and TRBJ1-5; no clear D. The V and J ends lost 6 bases and 6 bases respectively, with 18 bases between them. CDR3 length: 15 amino acids. Per the germline V gene, CDR1 is MDHEN and CDR2 is SYDVKM. The CDR3 DNA reads TGTGCCAGCAGCTTACGGTCGAGTGGAAGTCAGCCCCAGCATTTT. Its protein is CASSLRSSGSQPQHF.

The rearrangement joins TRBV6-5 to TRBJ2-2; D gene uncertain. Looked up from germline, CDR1 is MNHEY and CDR2 is SVGAGI. The V gene lost 0 bases and the J gene lost 7 bases, with 12 bases spanning the gap. There are 15 residues in the CDR3. DNA for the CDR3: TGTGCCAGCAGTTACTCGGGCCAGAGTTTCGGGGAGCTGTTTTTT. The encoded protein is CASSYSGQSFGELFF.

V and J are TRBV7-9 and TRBJ1-5, with D tentatively TRBD1 (6 bases). The CDR3 length is 15 residues. V dropped 0 bases and J dropped 1 base, with 7 bases sitting between them. CDR1 and CDR2 (germline): SEHNR, FQNEAQ (reference sequence). Here the CDR3 reads CASSLAQGSNQPQHF. Written as DNA, the CDR3 is TGTGCCAGCAGCTTAGCGCAGGGGAGCAATCAGCCCCAGCATTTT.

The chain joins TRBV18 to TRBJ2-5, with D uncertain. Germline CDR1 and CDR2: KGHSH and LQKENI. CDR3 length: 13 residues. V was clipped by 2 bases and J by 2 bases, with 6 bases between them. CDR3 nucleotide sequence: TGTGCCAGCTCACCAAATTATCAAGAGACCCAGTACTTC. Its translation: CASSPNYQETQYF.

The chain is built from TRBV6-1 and TRBJ2-3, with D possibly TRBD2 on 5 matching bases. The germline V gene encodes CDR1 MNHNS and CDR2 SASEGT. Trimming removed 6 bases at V and 4 bases at J, with 14 bases between. The CDR3 extends over 14 amino acids. The CDR3 loop is CASRRTRHSDTQYF. The DNA of the CDR3 is TGTGCCAGCAGGAGAACTAGGCACTCAGATACGCAGTATTTT.

The V and J genes are TRBV6-2 or TRBV6-3 and TRBJ1-3; 9 bases agree with TRBD1. The CDR3 extends over 15 amino acids. The germline V gene encodes CDR1 MNHEY and CDR2 SVGEGT. V dropped 6 bases and J dropped 2; count of bases not matched to a gene: 5. The CDR3 sequence is CASSTDRGAGNTIYF. The CDR3, as DNA: TGTGCCAGCAGCACCGACAGGGGGGCTGGAAACACCATATATTTT.

Worth noting for this clonotype: A much larger clone is a single base away; this may be a read error. V gene TRBV27 combines with J gene TRBJ1-5, with a possible D match to TRBD1 (5 bases). Between the trimmed V and J ends, which lost 8 bases and 4 bases, there was a span of 12 bases. The CDR3 has 13 residues. Germline V gene lookup returns CDR1 MNHEY and CDR2 SMNVEV (reference sequence). The CDR3 sequence is CASGRGVNQPQHF. The CDR3 DNA reads TGTGCCAGCGGGAGGGGAGTAAATCAGCCCCAGCATTTT.

J is TRBJ1-2 and V is TRBV28; 10 bases are a match to TRBD1. The CDR3 runs 15 residues. Per the germline V gene, CDR1 is MDHEN and CDR2 is SYDVKM. Trimming removed 4 bases from V and 4 bases from J; junction bases left unmatched: 6. In DNA, the CDR3 is TGTGCCAGCAGTTCCGGGACAGGGGCGTTCTATGGCTACACCTTC. This translates into CASSSGTGAFYGYTF.

The chain joins TRBV28 to TRBJ2-3; D is tentatively TRBD1 or TRBD2 (5 bases each). The germline V gene has CDR1 MDHEN and CDR2 SYDVKM. The CDR3 covers 14 residues. The V end lost 3 bases, the J end lost 9 bases, and 16 bases lay between the germline ends. The CDR3 coding sequence is TGTGCCAGCAGTTTGATTTCGAGGGGCGAAACGCAGTATTTT. Protein sequence: CASSLISRGETQYF.

The chain is built from TRBV18 and TRBJ1-2; tentative D call: TRBD1 (5 bases). The CDR3 consists of 14 residues. V was cut by 2 bases and J by 4 bases, with 11 bases left in between. CDR1 is KGHSH, CDR2 LQKENI, per germline. The CDR3: CASSPGQQAYGYTF. As DNA, the CDR3 is TGTGCCAGCTCACCAGGGCAACAGGCCTATGGCTACACCTTC.

The chain carries TRBV10-3 and TRBJ1-2; D unresolved. The germline V gene encodes CDR1 ENHRY and CDR2 SYGVKD. The V and J ends lost 4 bases and 1 base respectively, with 7 bases between them. CDR3 length equals 13 residues. CDR3 sequence reads: CAISADLNYGYTF. The CDR3 DNA is TGTGCCATCAGTGCGGACCTTAACTATGGCTACACCTTC.

The V and J genes are TRBV20-1 and TRBJ2-7, with TRBD2 identical over 10 bases. With V trimmed by 1 base and J by 2 bases, 5 bases remained unmatched. Germline V gene lookup returns CDR1 DFQATT and CDR2 SNEGSKA (reference sequence). The CDR3 runs to 15 residues. The CDR3 nucleotides read TGCAGTGCTAGAGGTCAGCGGGAGGGAGCCTACGAGCAGTACTTC. The encoded protein is CSARGQREGAYEQYF.

This clonotype turned up a few times. The chain couples TRBV4-2 to TRBJ2-3; D not resolved. CDR1 is LGHNA, CDR2 YNFKEQ, per germline. V lost 6 bases and J 4 bases, leaving 11 bases between the germline ends. This CDR3 region has 13 residues. The CDR3 loop reads CASRADGPDTQYF. The CDR3 DNA reads TGTGCCAGCAGGGCGGACGGGCCAGATACGCAGTATTTT.

This clonotype was observed a single time. The gene calls are TRBV6-2 or TRBV6-3 and TRBJ1-1; the match to TRBD1 covers 11 bases. Germline lookup yields CDR1 MNHEY and CDR2 SVGEGT. CDR3 length: 16 amino acids. V lost 0 bases to trimming and J lost 5 bases; unmatched junction nucleotides: 5. CDR3 sequence: CASSYSGTGGKTEAFF. In DNA, the CDR3 is TGTGCCAGCAGTTACTCGGGGACAGGGGGAAAAACTGAAGCTTTCTTT.

This clonotype was found once. The chain recombines TRBV19 with TRBJ1-6; 9 bases align to TRBD1. Germline V CDR1 and CDR2: LNHDA, SQIVND (reference sequence). Trimming at V came to 7 bases and at J to 10 bases, leaving 14 bases not matched to a gene. The CDR3 runs 16 residues. The chain's CDR3 is CASNNKQGALGSPLHF. In DNA, the CDR3 is TGTGCCAGTAACAACAAACAGGGGGCGCTTGGATCACCCCTCCACTTT.

Worth noting for this clonotype: This clone may be a read error of a much larger clone one base away. V gene TRBV20-1 combines with J gene TRBJ2-3; 7 nucleotides agree with TRBD1. Germline V CDR1 and CDR2: DFQATT, SNEGSKA (reference sequence). V shed 0 bases, J shed 6 bases, and the junction held 9 bases outside the gene matches. The CDR3 extends over 15 amino acids. CDR3 sequence (DNA): TGCAGTGCTAGAGATTTTAAGGGGGCAGGGGATACGCAGTATTTT. Its translation is CSARDFKGAGDTQYF.

The rearrangement uses TRBV15 and TRBJ2-3; a weak D match, TRBD2 (6 bases). The V and J ends lost 6 bases and 2 bases respectively, with 12 bases between them. CDR3 length equals 14 residues. Germline V gene sequence: CDR1 LNHNV, CDR2 YYDKDF (reference sequence). The CDR3 sequence is CATRRDSSTDTQYF. The CDR3 DNA is TGTGCCACCAGAAGGGACTCTTCCACAGATACGCAGTATTTT.

CDR3 protein: CASSLPAGVTGELFF. CDR3 nucleotides: TGTGCCAGCAGTCTGCCAGCGGGAGTCACCGGGGAGCTGTTTTTT. The chain has TRBV27 and TRBJ2-2; 8 nucleotides align to TRBD2. J lost 4 bases, V lost 5 bases, and 6 bases had no gene match. CDR3 size: 15 residues. Germline assignment: CDR1 MNHEY and CDR2 SMNVEV (reference sequence).

With respect to this clonotype: This may be a read error: a much more frequent sequence differs by one nucleotide. The chain joins TRBV27 to TRBJ2-1; the D is unclear. Trimming stripped 5 bases from V and 10 bases from J, with 15 bases between. The CDR3 length is 13 residues. Germline V gene lookup returns CDR1 MNHEY and CDR2 SMNVEV (reference sequence). The chain's CDR3 is CASSETSSYEQFF. CDR3 DNA: TGTGCCAGCAGTGAAACGAGCTCCTACGAGCAGTTCTTC.

On this clonotype: Since a much larger clone is just one base distant, this may be a read error. CDR3 residues: CASSPQTYEQYF. The CDR3, as DNA: TGTGCCAGCAGCCCTCAGACGTACGAGCAGTACTTC. The chain couples TRBV28 to TRBJ2-7; no clear D. This CDR3 has 12 residues. Germline V gene data show CDR1 as MDHEN and CDR2 as SYDVKM. Deletions cut 6 bases from V and 4 bases from J, with 10 bases between.

This clonotype was seen just once. The rearrangement uses TRBV10-3 and TRBJ1-2; no clear D gene. CDR1 is ENHRY and CDR2 is SYGVKD in the germline V gene. CDR3 length equals 15 residues. Trimming shortened V by 3 bases and J by 5 bases, and 16 bases separated the two germline ends. Here the CDR3 reads CAISDASEFLYGYTF. The CDR3 DNA sequence: TGTGCCATCAGTGACGCGTCGGAGTTCCTTTATGGCTACACCTTC.

This clonotype was counted between two and nine times. The V gene is TRBV6-1, the J gene TRBJ1-5; 8 bases map to TRBD1. The CDR3 contains 14 residues. The V gene end was trimmed by 5 bases and the J gene end by 5 bases; junction bases not matched to a gene: 5. Germline V CDR1 and CDR2: MNHNS, SASEGT. The CDR3 sequence is CASSTGTGYQPQHF. In DNA, the CDR3 is TGTGCCAGCAGTACTGGGACAGGTTATCAGCCCCAGCATTTT.

The gene calls are TRBV10-2 and TRBJ2-1; TRBD2 matches at 12 bases. The germline CDR1 and CDR2 sequences are WSHSY and SAAADI. V dropped 6 bases and J dropped 3; count of bases not matched to a gene: 3. This CDR3 is 15 amino acids long. The CDR3 DNA sequence: TGCGCCAGCAGACCTAGCGGGGGGGTCTACAATGAGCAGTTCTTC. Encoded protein: CASRPSGGVYNEQFF.

This rearrangement joins TRBV6-9 to TRBJ2-7, with 8 bases that match TRBD2. V lost 4 bases and J lost 2; bases outside the gene matches: 7. CDR1 is MNHGY and CDR2 is SVAAGI in the germline V gene. CDR3 size: 15 residues. The CDR3, as DNA: TGTGCCAGCAGTTTACGACTACTAGCGGCCTACGAGCAGTACTTC. Its protein is CASSLRLLAAYEQYF.

This chain connects TRBV7-2 to TRBJ2-7; D is undetermined. V was shortened by 2 bases and J by 3 bases, with 11 bases between the two germline ends. The CDR3 extends over 14 amino acids. Germline CDR1 reads SGHTA; CDR2 reads FQGNSA. CDR3 in amino acids: CASSLIDGHYEQYF. DNA for the CDR3: TGTGCCAGCAGCTTAATAGACGGCCACTACGAGCAGTACTTC.